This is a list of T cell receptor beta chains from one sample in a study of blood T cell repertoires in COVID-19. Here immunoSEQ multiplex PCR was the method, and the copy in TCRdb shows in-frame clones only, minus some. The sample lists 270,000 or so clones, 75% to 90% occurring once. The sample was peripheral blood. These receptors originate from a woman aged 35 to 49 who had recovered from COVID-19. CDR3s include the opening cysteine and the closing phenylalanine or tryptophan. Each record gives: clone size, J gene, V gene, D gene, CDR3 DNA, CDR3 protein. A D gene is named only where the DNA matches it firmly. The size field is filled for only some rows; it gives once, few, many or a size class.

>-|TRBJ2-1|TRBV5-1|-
TGCGCCAGCAGCTTGGAACAGGGAAACTACAATGAGCAGTTCTTC
CASSLEQGNYNEQFF
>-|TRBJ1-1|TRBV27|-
TGTGCCAGCAGTTTAGGTACCCTCGGGGGAGCCACTGAAGCTTTCTTT
CASSLGTLGGATEAFF
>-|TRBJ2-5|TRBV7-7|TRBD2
TGTGCCAGCAGCTTAGTCCCCGGGGGGCAAGAGACCCAGTACTTC
CASSLVPGGQETQYF
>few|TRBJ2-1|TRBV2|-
TGTGCCCAACGGAGGGAGGTTGGGTTCAATGAGCAGTTCTTC
CAQRREVGFNEQFF
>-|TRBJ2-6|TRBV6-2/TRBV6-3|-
TGTGCCAGCAGTTACGGGGCATCCGGGGCCAACGTCCTGACTTTC
CASSYGASGANVLTF
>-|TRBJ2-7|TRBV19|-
TGTGCCAGTAGTTCTGAGCTCGGGCGGGGGCCTTACGAGCAGTACTTC
CASSSELGRGPYEQYF
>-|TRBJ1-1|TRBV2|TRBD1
TGTGCCAGCACCGAAACCCGACAGGGAACGAACACTGAAGCTTTCTTT
CASTETRQGTNTEAFF
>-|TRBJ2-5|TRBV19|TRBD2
TGTGCCAGTAGTGCACTAGCGGGAGGGCCCTCGACGGAGACCCAGTACTTC
CASSALAGGPSTETQYF
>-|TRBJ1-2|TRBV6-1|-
TGTGCCAGCAGTGAGGGGGGGACGGTGAACTATGGCTACACCTTC
CASSEGGTVNYGYTF
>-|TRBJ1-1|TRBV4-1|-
TGCGCCAGCAGCCAAGATGCGGGGGTGCTCGGTGAAGCTTTCTTT
CASSQDAGVLGEAFF
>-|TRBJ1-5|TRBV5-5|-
TGTGCCAGCAGCTTTGGGGAGCTCCATCAGCCCCAGCATTTT
CASSFGELHQPQHF
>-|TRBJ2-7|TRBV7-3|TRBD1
TGTGCCAGCAGCTGGGACAAGGGGGCCGAGCAGTACTTC
CASSWDKGAEQYF
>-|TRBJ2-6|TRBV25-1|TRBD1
TGTGCCAGCAGCCCCGGGACAGGACATTCTGGGGCCAACGTCCTGACTTTC
CASSPGTGHSGANVLTF
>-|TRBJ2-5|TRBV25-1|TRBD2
TGTGCCAGCAGTGAATTGAGGGGACTAGCGTACCAAGAGACCCAGTACTTC
CASSELRGLAYQETQYF
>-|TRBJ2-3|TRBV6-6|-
TGTGCCAGCAGTCCTACCAGTCTAGCGTACAGCACAGATACGCAGTATTTT
CASSPTSLAYSTDTQYF
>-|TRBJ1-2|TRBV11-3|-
TGTGCCAGCAGCTTTCAGGGCGGTATCTATGGCTACACCTTC
CASSFQGGIYGYTF
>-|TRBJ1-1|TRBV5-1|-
TGCGCCAGCAGCCCCGGCTTCGGGGTTTCTGAAGCTTTCTTT
CASSPGFGVSEAFF
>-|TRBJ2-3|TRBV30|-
TGTGCCCGGAGGTTGGCGGATAGCACAGATACGCAGTATTTT
CARRLADSTDTQYF
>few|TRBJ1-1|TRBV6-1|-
TGTGCCAGCAGTGACCGGCAGGGGATGAACACTGAAGCTTTCTTT
CASSDRQGMNTEAFF
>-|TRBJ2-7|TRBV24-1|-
TGTGCCACCAGTGCTGGCGGCCCCTCCTACGAGCAGTACTTC
CATSAGGPSYEQYF
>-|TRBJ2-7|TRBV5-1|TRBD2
TGCGCCAGCAGCCCGAAGCCCCGACTAGCGGAAACCTACGAGCAGTACTTC
CASSPKPRLAETYEQYF
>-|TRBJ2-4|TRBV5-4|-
TGTGCCAGCAGCTCCGGTCAAGACAACAGAAACATTCAGTACTTC
CASSSGQDNRNIQYF
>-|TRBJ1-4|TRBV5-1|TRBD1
TGCGCCAGCAGCTTCGACAGGGGACCTAATGAAAAACTGTTTTTT
CASSFDRGPNEKLFF
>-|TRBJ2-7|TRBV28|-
TGTGCCACCAGAGGCGGGACTCCATCTCGGCAGTACTTC
CATRGGTPSRQYF
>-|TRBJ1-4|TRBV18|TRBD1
TGTGCCAGCTCACCACCGGGACAGAGTAATGAAAAACTGTTTTTT
CASSPPGQSNEKLFF
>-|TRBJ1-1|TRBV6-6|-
TGTGCCAGCAGTTACGATCGGGACACTGAAGCTTTCTTT
CASSYDRDTEAFF
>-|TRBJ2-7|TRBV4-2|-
TGTGCCAGCAGCCAAGATAACGGTTACGAGCAGTACTTC
CASSQDNGYEQYF
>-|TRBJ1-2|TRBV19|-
TGTGCCAGTAGTGGGTCCAGGGTATCTGGCTACACCTTC
CASSGSRVSGYTF
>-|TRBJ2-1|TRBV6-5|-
TGTGCCAGCAGTTACTCGGGTAGAGGCTCCTACAATGAGCAGTTCTTC
CASSYSGRGSYNEQFF
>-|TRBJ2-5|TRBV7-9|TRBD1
TGTGCCAGCACCTCGACGGACAGGGGGGGAGAGACCCAGTACTTC
CASTSTDRGGETQYF
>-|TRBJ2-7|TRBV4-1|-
TGCGCCAGCAGCCAAATTTGGGGCGGGGAGGACTACGAGCAGTACTTC
CASSQIWGGEDYEQYF
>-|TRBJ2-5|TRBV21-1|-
TGTGCCAATCAGCTAGCCAGAGGGACAGGGTGTTGGCAAGAGACCCAGTACTTC
CANQLARGTGCWQETQYF
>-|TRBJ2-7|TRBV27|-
TGTGCCAGCAGTTTTCAGGGCCCCTACGAGCAGTACTTC
CASSFQGPYEQYF
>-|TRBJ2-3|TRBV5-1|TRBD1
TGCGCCAGCAGCTTGGCAGAGACAGGGGGCCCCACAGATACGCAGTATTTT
CASSLAETGGPTDTQYF
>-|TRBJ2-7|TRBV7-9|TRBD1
TGTGCCAGCAGCCCGGGGACAGGGACCTACGAGCAGTACTTC
CASSPGTGTYEQYF
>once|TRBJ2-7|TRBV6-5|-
TGTGCCAGCAACCAACAGGCGCTCGGGGGTGAGCAGTACTTC
CASNQQALGGEQYF
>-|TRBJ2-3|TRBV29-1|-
TGCAGCGTTAGGGCCCTAGCGAGTAGCACAGATACGCAGTATTTT
CSVRALASSTDTQYF
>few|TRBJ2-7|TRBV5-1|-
TGCGCCAGCAGCCCCCCCTCCGGGGGCGAGCAGTACTTC
CASSPPSGGEQYF
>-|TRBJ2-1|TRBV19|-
TGTGCCAGCCCCCCAAAACGGGAATACAATGAGCAGTTCTTC
CASPPKREYNEQFF
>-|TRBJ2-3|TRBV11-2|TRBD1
TGTGCCAGCCACGTTACGGGGACAGGGGGCCTCGATACGCAGTATTTT
CASHVTGTGGLDTQYF